The 10 T cell receptor beta chains below come from one sample, sequenced in a study of molecular identifiers for immune sequencing clone quantification. TCRdb passed the PCR reads through MiXCR, listing each CDR3 protein once. The table lists more than 550,000 distinct CDR3 sequences, roughly 25% of them singletons. Sequenced: naive CD8+ T cells from blood, with Jurkat cell RNA spiked in. Subset given: FACS-sorted CD8+CD4-CCR7+CD45RA+ naive T cells. The receptors stem from a human donor in good health. Some libraries in this study had Jurkat cell RNA spiked in.

The chain links TRBV11-2 to TRBJ2-5; 10 bases match TRBD1. The V gene end was trimmed by 4 bases and the J gene end by 3 bases; junction bases not matched to a gene: 8. The CDR3 has 16 residues. CDR1 SGHAT and CDR2 FQNNGV come from the germline V gene. The CDR3 bases are TGTGCCAGCAGCTATGAACGGGACAGGGGAGAAGAGACCCAGTACTTC. This sequence encodes CASSYERDRGEETQYF.

A word on this clonotype: The CDR3 does not close with the conserved phenylalanine or tryptophan, likely indicating a read error. J is TRBJ1-2 and V is TRBV2; 11 bases line up with TRBD1. Germline assignment: CDR1 SNHLY and CDR2 FYNNEI. The CDR3 runs 15 residues. The J segment lost 3 bases and the V segment lost 6 bases, leaving 6 bases of the junction unmatched. CDR3 sequence: CASRPGQGADYGYTS. The CDR3 region has the DNA TGTGCCAGCAGGCCTGGACAGGGGGCGGACTATGGCTACACCTCC.

Of note for this clonotype: At one of its ends the junction is not consistent with the germline gene, which may arise from a read error. The chain combines TRBV20-1 with TRBJ1-4; D gene unclear. Per germline, CDR1 DFQATT and CDR2 SNEGSKA (reference sequence). CDR3 size: 10 residues. The CDR3 DNA is TGCAGAGCTAGACATGAAAAACTGTTTTTT. This translates into CRARHEKLFF.

The genes are TRBV19 and TRBJ1-5; TRBD1 matches 9 bases. CDR3 length equals 16 residues. With V trimmed by 7 bases and J by 2 bases, 9 bases remained unmatched. The germline V gene has CDR1 LNHDA and CDR2 SQIVND (reference sequence). For the CDR3, the DNA is TGTGCCAGTACCGATTATCGGACAGGGGGCAATCAGCCCCAGCATTTT. Translating gives CASTDYRTGGNQPQHF.

This clonotype was observed once. Since the CDR3 does not end with the conserved phenylalanine or tryptophan, this likely comes from a read error. The chain recombines TRBV5-3 with TRBJ2-5, with D possibly called TRBD1 or TRBD2 (6 bases each). TRBV5-3 is treated as an ORF (open reading frame) with a function not yet certain. This CDR3 comprises 13 residues. Trimming took off 8 bases at V and 2 bases at J, with 13 bases between the two ends. CDR3 coding DNA: TGTGCCAGTAACAGGGACTTACAAGAGACCCAGTACCTC. This sequence encodes CASNRDLQETQYL.

This chain links TRBV5-4 with TRBJ2-7; 8 nucleotides match TRBD1. From germline, CDR1 is SGHNT and CDR2 YYREEE (reference sequence). The CDR3 sequence is 13 residues long. The trim removed 5 bases at V and 3 bases at J, leaving 4 bases unmatched. The CDR3 loop reads CASRPGQDYEQYF. The CDR3 nucleotides read TGTGCCAGCAGGCCGGGACAGGACTACGAGCAGTACTTC.

The rearrangement joins TRBV7-9 to TRBJ1-1; D might be TRBD1 (6 bases). V was shortened by 4 bases and J by 4 bases, with 19 bases between the two germline ends. Germline CDR1 is SEHNR and CDR2 is FQNEAQ (reference sequence). The CDR3 is 16 amino acids. The CDR3 DNA reads as TGTGCCAGCAGCTCCCAACCCCAGGGGAGGGGCACTGAAGCTTTCTTT. Protein sequence: CASSSQPQGRGTEAFF.

In its sample, this clonotype was seen many times. CDR3 coding DNA: TGTGCCAGCAGCACCGGACAGGGGATGGACACCGGGGAGCTGTTTTTT. This translates into CASSTGQGMDTGELFF. The chain carries TRBV9 and TRBJ2-2, with 9 bases aligning to TRBD1. The V and J ends lost 4 bases and 3 bases, in that order; junction bases with no gene match: 7. This CDR3 has 16 residues. The germline gives CDR1 SGDLS, CDR2 YYNGEE.

The chain recombines TRBV7-6 with TRBJ2-7; 8 positions agree with TRBD2. Germline values: CDR1 SGHVS, CDR2 FNYEAQ. The CDR3 has 16 amino acids. V was clipped by 5 bases and J by 2 bases; unmatched bases: 11. CDR3 nucleotide sequence: TGTGCCAGCAGCCCCATTCCGGGAGGGAACCCCTACGAGCAGTACTTC. It codes for CASSPIPGGNPYEQYF.

The chain uses TRBV3-1 and TRBJ1-4; D is unclear. CDR1 is LGHDT, CDR2 YNNKEL, per germline (reference sequence). Trimming removed 0 bases from V and 2 bases from J, with 16 bases in between. This CDR3 spans 18 amino acids. This CDR3 is CASSQEGSPVDTNEKLFF. The CDR3 DNA reads TGTGCCAGCAGCCAAGAAGGTAGTCCAGTTGATACTAATGAAAAACTGTTTTTT. Filled out from reference TRBV3-1 and TRBJ1-4, the complete variable domain reads DTAVSQTPKYLVTQMGNDKSIKCEQNLGHDTMYWYKQDSKKFLKIMFSYNNKELIINETVPNRFSPKSPDKAHLNLHINSLELGDSAVYFCASSQEGSPVDTNEKLFFGSGTQLSVL.